This T cell receptor (beta chain) was found in a study of T cell repertoires in cytomegalovirus infection. Each CDR3 protein gets one entry after TCRdb re-called the reads with MiXCR. There are a few hundred thousand distinct CDR3 sequences in the sample; about 40% occur only once, and about 48% lies in the top ten. Regarding this clonotype: Its target is unknown.

The study, taken as a whole, reports: Carriage of CMV together with the relevant HLA was identifiable through cumulative public TCR beta family frequency. Dominating the ex vivo response were TCR beta clonotypes that were CMV-specific and HLA-C-restricted.

Trimming shortened V by 5 bases and J by 8 bases, and 9 bases separated the two germline ends. The CDR3 totals 11 residues. CDR1 MNHEY and CDR2 SVGEGT come from the germline V gene. The chain joins TRBV6-2 or TRBV6-3 to TRBJ1-2; D possibly corresponds to TRBD1 (5 bases). The sequence came from a human donor in good health (CMV status not recorded). Some clones in this sample may be carry-over from other donors' samples. The sequenced sample was cultured PBMCs, obtained from culture after CMV antigen stimulation. CDR3 nucleotide sequence: TGTGCCAGCAGTCGACAGAGCGGCTACACCTTC. This codes for CASSRQSGYTF.